The subject of this entry is one T cell receptor (beta chain). The antigen is undetermined. This specimen belongs to a study of T cell responses to AZD1222 COVID-19 vaccine. Whole-study findings and limits: Sampled repertoires all dated from after the peak T cell response. Baseline antibody screening turned up just a handful of seropositive AZD1222 recipients. The donor group comprised mostly white British people and more females; the analysis possibly underestimated clonal diversity. Nearly half of spike-specific TCRs reportedly target unmutated variant regions.

Clones were read by immunoSEQ multiplex PCR, and TCRdb kept only the in-frame ones, dropping some. Counted here are around 160,000 clones, about 90% occurring once; the ten biggest clones make up 2.8%. This sample comprised peripheral blood, obtained on day 0 of MenACWY control vaccination. The receptor was isolated from an adult in good health.

The CDR3 loop is CASSHRDRSYEQYF. The CDR3 nucleotides are TGTGCCAGCAGCCACCGGGACAGAAGCTACGAGCAGTACTTC. The gene calls are TRBV11-1 and TRBJ2-7, with TRBD1 identical over 7 bases. V lost 5 bases to trimming and J lost 3 bases; unmatched junction nucleotides: 7. The CDR3 extends over 14 amino acids. The germline V gene encodes CDR1 SGHAT and CDR2 FQDESV (reference sequence).